This T cell receptor (beta chain) was identified in a study of blood T cells in healthy people across ages. This clonotype was found many times. Primed by a sample-barcoded 5' primer and a J-beta primer mix, a second PCR proceeded for roughly 7 to 12 cycles. TCRdb reanalysed the 5' RACE reads using MiXCR and keeps one entry per CDR3 protein. The sample includes about 620,000 distinct CDR3 sequences, roughly 20% of them seen just once. This CDR3 is built from 15 residues. Per germline, CDR1 SGHVS and CDR2 FQNEAQ. Trimming took off 0 bases at V and 0 bases at J, with 6 bases between the two ends. The chain links TRBV7-8 to TRBJ1-5; D call uncertain. This TCR came from a man in his 70s in good health. The source material was blood. The CDR3 reads CASSLALNSNQPQHF. The CDR3 nucleotides are TGTGCCAGCAGCTTAGCCCTAAATAGCAATCAGCCCCAGCATTTT.